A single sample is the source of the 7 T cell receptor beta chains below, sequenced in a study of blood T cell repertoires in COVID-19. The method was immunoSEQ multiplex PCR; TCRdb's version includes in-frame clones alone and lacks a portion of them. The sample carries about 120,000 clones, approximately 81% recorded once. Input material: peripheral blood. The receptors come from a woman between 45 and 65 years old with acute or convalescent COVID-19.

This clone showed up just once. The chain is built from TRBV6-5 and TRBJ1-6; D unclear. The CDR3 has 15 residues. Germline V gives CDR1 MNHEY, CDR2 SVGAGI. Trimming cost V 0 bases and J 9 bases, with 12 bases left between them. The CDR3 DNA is TGTGCCAGCAGTTACTCGTTACAAAGTGGTTCACCCCTCCACTTT. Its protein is CASSYSLQSGSPLHF.

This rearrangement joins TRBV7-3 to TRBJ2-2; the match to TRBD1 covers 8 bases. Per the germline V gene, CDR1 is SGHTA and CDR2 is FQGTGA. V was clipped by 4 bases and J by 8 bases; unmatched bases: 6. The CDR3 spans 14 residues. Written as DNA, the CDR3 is TGTGCCAGCAGCTCGCAGGGGGCTGGGGGGGAGCTGTTTTTT. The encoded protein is CASSSQGAGGELFF.

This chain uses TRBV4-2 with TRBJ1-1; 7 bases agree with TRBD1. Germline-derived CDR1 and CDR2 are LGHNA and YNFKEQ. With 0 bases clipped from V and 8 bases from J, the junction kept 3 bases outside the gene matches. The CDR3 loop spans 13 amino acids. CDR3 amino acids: CASSQDRGVEAFF. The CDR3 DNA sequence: TGTGCCAGCAGCCAAGACAGGGGGGTGGAAGCTTTCTTT.

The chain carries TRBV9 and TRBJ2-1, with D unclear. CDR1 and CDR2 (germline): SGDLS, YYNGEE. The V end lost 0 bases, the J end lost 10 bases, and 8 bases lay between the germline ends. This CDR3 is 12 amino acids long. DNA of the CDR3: TGTGCCAGCAGCGTAGTTTTCCAAGAGCAGTTCTTC. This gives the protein CASSVVFQEQFF.

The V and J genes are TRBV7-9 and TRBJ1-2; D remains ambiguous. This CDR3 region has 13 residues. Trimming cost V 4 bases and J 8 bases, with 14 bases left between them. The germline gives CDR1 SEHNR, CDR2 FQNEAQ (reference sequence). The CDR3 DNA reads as TGTGCCAGCAGCTCGAGCCCAGCGGGAGGCTACACCTTC. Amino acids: CASSSSPAGGYTF.

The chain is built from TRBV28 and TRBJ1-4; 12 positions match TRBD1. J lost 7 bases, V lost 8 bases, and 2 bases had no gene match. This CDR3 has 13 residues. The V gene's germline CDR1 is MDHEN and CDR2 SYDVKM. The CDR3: CASRDRGLEKLFF. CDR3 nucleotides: TGTGCCAGCCGGGACAGGGGGCTTGAAAAACTGTTTTTT.

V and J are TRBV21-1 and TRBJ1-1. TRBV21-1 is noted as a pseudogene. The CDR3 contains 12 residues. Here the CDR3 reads CASSGRDSEAFF. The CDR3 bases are TGTGCCAGCAGCGGCCGGGACTCTGAAGCTTTCTTT.